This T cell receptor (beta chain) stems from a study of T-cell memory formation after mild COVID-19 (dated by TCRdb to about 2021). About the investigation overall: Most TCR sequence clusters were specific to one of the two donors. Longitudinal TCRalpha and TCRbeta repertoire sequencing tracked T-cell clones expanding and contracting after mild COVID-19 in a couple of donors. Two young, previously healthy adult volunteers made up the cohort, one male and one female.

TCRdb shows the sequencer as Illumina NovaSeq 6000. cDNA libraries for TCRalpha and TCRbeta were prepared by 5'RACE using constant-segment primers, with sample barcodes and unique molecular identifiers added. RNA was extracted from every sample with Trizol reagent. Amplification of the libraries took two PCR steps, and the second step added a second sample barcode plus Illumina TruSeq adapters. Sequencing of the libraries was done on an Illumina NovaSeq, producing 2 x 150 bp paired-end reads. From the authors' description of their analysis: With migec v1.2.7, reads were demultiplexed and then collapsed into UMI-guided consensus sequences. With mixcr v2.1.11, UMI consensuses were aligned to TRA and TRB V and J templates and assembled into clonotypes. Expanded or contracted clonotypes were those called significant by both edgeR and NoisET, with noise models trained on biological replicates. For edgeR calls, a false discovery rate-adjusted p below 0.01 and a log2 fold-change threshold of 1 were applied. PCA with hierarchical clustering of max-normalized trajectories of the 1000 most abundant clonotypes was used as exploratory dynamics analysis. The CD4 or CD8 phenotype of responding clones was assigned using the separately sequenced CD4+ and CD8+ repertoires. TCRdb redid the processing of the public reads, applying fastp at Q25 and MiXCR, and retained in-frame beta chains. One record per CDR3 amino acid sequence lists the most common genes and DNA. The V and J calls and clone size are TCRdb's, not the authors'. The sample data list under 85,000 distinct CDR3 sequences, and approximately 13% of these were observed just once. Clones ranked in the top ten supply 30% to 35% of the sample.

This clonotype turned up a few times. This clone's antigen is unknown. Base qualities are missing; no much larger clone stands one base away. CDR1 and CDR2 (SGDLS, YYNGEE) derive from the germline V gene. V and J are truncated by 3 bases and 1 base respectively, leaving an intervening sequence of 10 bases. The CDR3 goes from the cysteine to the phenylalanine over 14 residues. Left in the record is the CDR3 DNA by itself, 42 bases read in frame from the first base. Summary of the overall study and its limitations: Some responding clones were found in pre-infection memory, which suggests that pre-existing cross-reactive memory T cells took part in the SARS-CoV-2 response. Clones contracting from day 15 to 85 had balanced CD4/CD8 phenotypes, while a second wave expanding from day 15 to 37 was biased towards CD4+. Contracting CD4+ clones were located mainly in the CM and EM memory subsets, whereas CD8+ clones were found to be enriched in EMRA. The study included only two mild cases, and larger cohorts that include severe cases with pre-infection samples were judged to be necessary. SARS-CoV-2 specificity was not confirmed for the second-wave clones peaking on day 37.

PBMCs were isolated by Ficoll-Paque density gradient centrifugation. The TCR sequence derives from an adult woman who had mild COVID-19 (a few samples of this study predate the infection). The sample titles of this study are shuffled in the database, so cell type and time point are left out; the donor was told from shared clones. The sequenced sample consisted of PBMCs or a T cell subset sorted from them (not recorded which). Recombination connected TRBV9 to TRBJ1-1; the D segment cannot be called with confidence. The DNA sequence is TGTGCCAGCAGCGAAGATAACTCGAACACTGAAGCTTTCTTT. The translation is CASSEDNSNTEAFF.